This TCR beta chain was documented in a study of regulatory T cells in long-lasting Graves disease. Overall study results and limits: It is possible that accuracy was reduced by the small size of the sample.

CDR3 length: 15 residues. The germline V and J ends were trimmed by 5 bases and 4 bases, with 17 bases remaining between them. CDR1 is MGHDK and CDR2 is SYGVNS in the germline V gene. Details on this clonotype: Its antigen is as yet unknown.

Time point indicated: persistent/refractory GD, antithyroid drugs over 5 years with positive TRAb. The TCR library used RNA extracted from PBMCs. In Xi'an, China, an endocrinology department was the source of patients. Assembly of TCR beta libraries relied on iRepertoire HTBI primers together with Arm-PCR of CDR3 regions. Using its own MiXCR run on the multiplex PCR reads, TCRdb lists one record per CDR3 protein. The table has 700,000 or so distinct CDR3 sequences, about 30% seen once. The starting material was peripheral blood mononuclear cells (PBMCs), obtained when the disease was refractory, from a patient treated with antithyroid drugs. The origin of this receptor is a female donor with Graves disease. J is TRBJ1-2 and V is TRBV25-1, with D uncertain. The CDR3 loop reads CASSSRRSGSYGYTF. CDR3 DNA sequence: TGTGCCAGCAGTTCAAGACGTTCGGGGTCCTATGGCTACACCTTC.